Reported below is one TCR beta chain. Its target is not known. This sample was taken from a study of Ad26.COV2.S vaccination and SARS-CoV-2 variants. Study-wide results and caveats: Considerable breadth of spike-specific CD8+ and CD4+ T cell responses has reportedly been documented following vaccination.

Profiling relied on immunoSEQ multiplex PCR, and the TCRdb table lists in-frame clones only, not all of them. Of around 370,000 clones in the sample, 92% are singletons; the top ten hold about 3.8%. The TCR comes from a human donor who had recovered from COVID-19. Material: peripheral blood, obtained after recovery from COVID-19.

CDR3 amino acids: CASSTDRGIYEQYF. DNA for the CDR3: TGTGCCAGCAGCACGGACAGGGGTATCTACGAGCAGTACTTC. The V call is TRBV5-6, the J call TRBJ2-7; TRBD1 aligns across 9 bases. The CDR3 has 14 residues. The trim removed 4 bases at V and 3 bases at J, leaving 5 bases unmatched. The germline V gene encodes CDR1 SGHDT and CDR2 YYEEEE.